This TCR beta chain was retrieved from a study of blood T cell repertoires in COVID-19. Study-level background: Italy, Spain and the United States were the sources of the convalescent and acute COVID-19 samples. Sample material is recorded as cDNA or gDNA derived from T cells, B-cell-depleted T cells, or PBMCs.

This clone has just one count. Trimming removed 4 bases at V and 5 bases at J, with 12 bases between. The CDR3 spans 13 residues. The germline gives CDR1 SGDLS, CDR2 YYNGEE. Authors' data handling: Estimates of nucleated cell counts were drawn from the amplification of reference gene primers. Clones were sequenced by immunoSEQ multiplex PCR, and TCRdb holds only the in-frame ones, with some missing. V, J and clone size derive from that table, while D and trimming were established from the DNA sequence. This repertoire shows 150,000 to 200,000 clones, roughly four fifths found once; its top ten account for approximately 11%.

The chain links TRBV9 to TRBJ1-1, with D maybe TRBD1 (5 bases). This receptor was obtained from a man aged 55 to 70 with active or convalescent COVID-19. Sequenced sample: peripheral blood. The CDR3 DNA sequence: TGTGCCAGCAGCCCACGACAGCAAACTGAAGCTTTCTTT. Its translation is CASSPRQQTEAFF.